Below, 27 T cell receptor beta chains from the same sample are listed, as sequenced in a study of OX40 agonist ivuxolimab in advanced cancers. The repertoire was sequenced with immunoSEQ multiplex PCR; TCRdb's copy has only in-frame clones and lacks some. The sample includes under 55,000 clones, around 82% of them seen just once. The sequenced sample was CD4+ or CD8+ T cells sorted from blood, obtained in a trial of the OX40 agonist ivuxolimab. Receptor source: an adult with an advanced solid tumor such as melanoma, head and neck, liver or kidney cancer.

This chain uses TRBV28 with TRBJ2-3; weak D call: TRBD2 (6 bases). Germline CDR1 reads MDHEN; CDR2 reads SYDVKM. The V and J ends lost 8 bases and 7 bases respectively, with 13 bases between them. This CDR3 has 12 amino acids. The CDR3: CASGSGPHTQYF. As DNA, the CDR3 is TGTGCCAGCGGAAGCGGGCCTCATACGCAGTATTTT.

J is TRBJ1-4 and V is TRBV5-1; D ambiguous. Germline loops: CDR1 SGHRS, CDR2 YFSETQ. The length of the CDR3 is 16 residues. Deletions cut 5 bases from V and 0 bases from J, with 14 bases between. In DNA form, the CDR3 reads TGCGCCAGCAGGTTTCGGGTCAGCGCAACTAATGAAAAACTGTTTTTT. Translation: CASRFRVSATNEKLFF.

This clone was counted a few times. The rearrangement uses TRBV6-5 and TRBJ2-5, with 7 bases that match TRBD1. Germline values: CDR1 MNHEY, CDR2 SVGAGI. This CDR3 contains 15 residues. After removal of 5 bases from V and 4 bases from J, the junction contained 10 bases not matched to a gene. The CDR3 is CASSRQGTGRETQYF. The CDR3 nucleotides read TGTGCCAGCAGTCGACAGGGAACAGGGAGAGAGACCCAGTACTTC.

The gene calls are TRBV5-6 and TRBJ1-3; D unclear. Germline V gene sequence: CDR1 SGHDT, CDR2 YYEEEE. The CDR3 extends over 15 amino acids. Between the trimmed V and J ends, which lost 1 base and 0 bases, there was a span of 8 bases. As DNA, the CDR3 is TGTGCCAGCAGCTTGACGGCTGACTCTGGAAACACCATATATTTT. This translates into CASSLTADSGNTIYF.

The chain joins TRBV6-6 to TRBJ2-3, with D uncertain. CDR3 size: 13 residues. Trimming stripped 0 bases from V and 4 bases from J, with 5 bases between. CDR1 MNHNY and CDR2 SVGAGI come from the germline V gene (reference sequence). CDR3 bases: TGTGCCAGCAGTTACTCGAAACCAGATACGCAGTATTTT. Residues: CASSYSKPDTQYF.

This rearrangement joins TRBV28 to TRBJ2-7; 7 nucleotides align to TRBD1. This CDR3 spans 15 amino acids. In germline, CDR1 is MDHEN, CDR2 SYDVKM. Germline trimming cut 2 bases from V and 5 bases from J; bases unmatched to any gene: 9. The DNA of the CDR3 is TGTGCCAGCAGTTTAGGTCGGAACAGGGGTCACGAGCAGTACTTC. Protein sequence: CASSLGRNRGHEQYF.

The chain links TRBV30 to TRBJ2-5, with TRBD2 matching 11 bases. The CDR3 covers 15 residues. With 0 bases clipped from V and 6 bases from J, the junction kept 6 bases outside the gene matches. Looked up from germline, CDR1 is GTSNPN and CDR2 is SVGIG (reference sequence). In nucleotides, the CDR3 is TGTGCCTGGAGTGTTGGGCTAGCGGGAGGAAAGACCCAGTACTTC. Residues: CAWSVGLAGGKTQYF.

The J gene is TRBJ2-1, the V gene TRBV2; D might be TRBD2 (5 bases). V shed 4 bases and J shed 2 bases, with 12 bases lying between them. The V gene's germline CDR1 is SNHLY and CDR2 FYNNEI. The CDR3 sequence is 15 residues long. The CDR3, as DNA: TGTGCCAGCAGTGCCGAGGGAATCGCCTACAATGAGCAGTTCTTC. This translates into CASSAEGIAYNEQFF. Variable domain in full (rest from reference TRBV2 and TRBJ2-1): EPEVTQTPSHQVTQMGQEVILRCVPISNHLYFYWYRQILGQKVEFLVSFYNNEISEKSEIFDDQFSVERPDGSNFTLKIRSTKLEDSAMYFCASSAEGIAYNEQFFGPGTRLTVL.

The V gene is TRBV2, the J gene TRBJ1-1; 9 bases map to TRBD1. Trimming removed 1 base from V and 5 bases from J; junction bases left unmatched: 5. Germline V CDR1 and CDR2: SNHLY, FYNNEI. The CDR3 loop spans 15 amino acids. The CDR3 here is CASSEEQGAKTEAFF. The CDR3 DNA is TGTGCCAGCAGTGAAGAACAGGGGGCGAAGACTGAAGCTTTCTTT.

This chain uses TRBV19 with TRBJ1-2; possibly TRBD1 for D (6 bases). The germline V gene has CDR1 LNHDA and CDR2 SQIVND (reference sequence). This CDR3 has 14 residues. V shed 6 bases and J shed 9 bases, with 20 bases lying between them. The DNA of the CDR3 is TGTGCCAGTAGATACCCAGGGGCCAACCCTAGCTACACCTTC. It is translated as CASRYPGANPSYTF. The full variable domain, in which reference TRBV19 and TRBJ1-2 provide the parts outside the CDR3, is DGGITQSPKYLFRKEGQNVTLSCEQNLNHDAMYWYRQDPGQGLRLIYYSQIVNDFQKGDIAEGYSVSREKKESFPLTVTSAQKNPTAFYLCASRYPGANPSYTFGSGTRLTVV.

The chain employs TRBV10-3 and TRBJ2-3, with TRBD2 matching 8 bases. V lost 7 bases and J lost 3; bases outside the gene matches: 6. Germline V gene data show CDR1 as ENHRY and CDR2 as SYGVKD. The CDR3 is made up of 14 amino acids. This chain's CDR3 is CAIKEREQTDTQYF. The CDR3 DNA is TGTGCCATCAAGGAGCGGGAGCAGACAGATACGCAGTATTTT.

V is TRBV6-1 and J is TRBJ1-5, with D perhaps TRBD1 (6 bases). Germline loops: CDR1 MNHNS, CDR2 SASEGT. Trimming removed 8 bases from V and 3 bases from J, with 17 bases in between. CDR3 length: 15 amino acids. The CDR3 protein is CASLPAGTPNQPQHF. For the CDR3, the DNA is TGTGCCAGCTTACCCGCCGGGACACCCAATCAGCCCCAGCATTTT.

The chain uses TRBV5-6 and TRBJ2-5; TRBD1 aligns across 10 bases. The germline V gene encodes CDR1 SGHDT and CDR2 YYEEEE. The CDR3 contains 16 residues. After removal of 0 bases from V and 7 bases from J, the junction contained 9 bases not matched to a gene. In nucleotides, the CDR3 is TGTGCCAGCAGCTTGGCATCGCGACAGGGGGCAGGGACCCAGTACTTC. Its protein product is CASSLASRQGAGTQYF.

CDR3 DNA sequence: TGTGCCAGCAGTTTAGCCTTACGGGGCTGGTCCTACGAGCAGTACTTC. Its protein product is CASSLALRGWSYEQYF. The rearrangement uses TRBV28 and TRBJ2-7, with D perhaps being TRBD1 or TRBD2 (5 bases each). V was shortened by 2 bases and J by 1 base, with 15 bases between the two germline ends. The CDR3 is made up of 16 amino acids. Germline V lookup: CDR1 MDHEN, CDR2 SYDVKM.

The chain joins TRBV7-8 to TRBJ2-1, with D hard to call. V lost 3 bases, J lost 9 bases, and 6 bases lay in between. The CDR3 is 11 amino acids. The V gene's germline CDR1 is SGHVS and CDR2 FQNEAQ. CDR3 nucleotides: TGTGCCAGCAGCTTCGAGACTGAGCAGTTCTTC. Translating gives CASSFETEQFF. Supplemented by reference TRBV7-8 and TRBJ2-1, the full variable domain reads GAGVSQSPRYKVAKRGQDVALRCDPISGHVSLFWYQQALGQGPEFLTYFQNEAQLDKSGLPSDRFFAERPEGSVSTLKIQRTQQEDSAVYLCASSFETEQFFGPGTRLTVL.

This clone was detected only once. The chain has TRBV7-8 and TRBJ2-3, with TRBD2 matching 7 bases. V was pared by 3 bases and J by 6 bases, with 6 bases of the junction left unmatched. Looked up from germline, CDR1 is SGHVS and CDR2 is FQNEAQ. The CDR3 consists of 14 residues. The DNA for the CDR3 is TGTGCCAGCAGCTTCGGACTAGTGTACGATACGCAGTATTTT. It encodes CASSFGLVYDTQYF. Based on the CDR3 plus reference TRBV7-8 and TRBJ2-3, the full variable domain is GAGVSQSPRYKVAKRGQDVALRCDPISGHVSLFWYQQALGQGPEFLTYFQNEAQLDKSGLPSDRFFAERPEGSVSTLKIQRTQQEDSAVYLCASSFGLVYDTQYFGPGTRLTVL.

In this sample, this clone turned up a few times. The chain uses TRBV29-1 and TRBJ2-5; no definite D call. Germline CDR1 SQVTM, CDR2 ANQGSEA. With 8 bases removed from V and 7 bases from J, the gap between germline ends came to 8 bases. This CDR3 spans 9 amino acids. CDR3 in amino acids: CSPSGTQYF. CDR3 bases: TGCAGCCCCTCCGGGACCCAGTACTTC.

This chain links TRBV10-1 with TRBJ2-3; D remains unclear. Germline V gene sequence: CDR1 WNHNN, CDR2 SYGVQD (reference sequence). Between the trimmed V and J ends, which lost 2 bases and 4 bases, there was a span of 7 bases. The CDR3 sequence is 13 residues long. The CDR3 DNA reads as TGCGCCAGCAGTGAGAATCTGGCAGATACGCAGTATTTT. Its translation: CASSENLADTQYF.

V and J are TRBV6-5 and TRBJ2-3, with 7 bases matching TRBD2. This CDR3 is 16 amino acids long. Trimming removed 2 bases from V and 3 bases from J; junction bases left unmatched: 8. Per the germline V gene, CDR1 is MNHEY and CDR2 is SVGAGI. The CDR3 protein is CASSYGKLAPTDTQYF. The CDR3 DNA reads TGTGCCAGCAGTTACGGGAAACTAGCGCCAACAGATACGCAGTATTTT.

The J gene is TRBJ1-3, the V gene TRBV4-1; D is undetermined. The V gene's germline CDR1 is MGHRA and CDR2 YSYEKL. Trimming cost V 0 bases and J 0 bases, with 12 bases left between them. The CDR3 loop spans 17 amino acids. DNA of the CDR3: TGCGCCAGCAGCCAAGAGGCGGGATCGAGCTCTGGAAACACCATATATTTT. Translated, it gives CASSQEAGSSSGNTIYF.

A word on this clone: The junction departs from the called germline gene at one end, perhaps through a read error. The CDR3 sequence: CASSPSGQAPLFAF. Here the CDR3 DNA reads TGCGCCAGCAGCCCATCGGGGCAGGCTCCGCTCTTCGCCTTC. The V and J genes are TRBV5-1 and TRBJ1-2, with D possibly matching TRBD1 (5 bases). This CDR3 spans 14 amino acids. The germline V gene encodes CDR1 SGHRS and CDR2 YFSETQ.

CDR3 residues: CASSEATASSGNTIYF. The DNA of the CDR3 is TGTGCCAGCAGTGAAGCGACAGCCTCCTCTGGAAACACCATATATTTT. The chain links TRBV6-1 to TRBJ1-3; D perhaps matches TRBD1 (5 bases). CDR3 size: 16 residues. The V gene's germline CDR1 is MNHNS and CDR2 SASEGT. Trimming removed 0 bases at V and 0 bases at J, with 9 bases between.

The sample holds one count of this clone. The chain recombines TRBV20-1 with TRBJ1-2; 9 bases fit TRBD1. Unmatched junction bases numbered 4, after V lost 7 bases and J lost 7 bases. CDR3 length equals 11 residues. Germline V CDR1 and CDR2: DFQATT, SNEGSKA (reference sequence). The DNA for the CDR3 is TGCAGTGTGGACAGGGGATCTGGCTACACCTTC. This encodes CSVDRGSGYTF.

The genes are TRBV21-1 and TRBJ2-5; the table names TRBD2, a call not compared with the DNA. TRBV21-1 is a listed pseudogene. The CDR3 has 17 amino acids. CDR3 nucleotide sequence: TGTGCCAGCAGCAAAGACAAGCGGGGGGGACTCCAAGAGACCCAGTACTTC. It specifies CASSKDKRGGLQETQYF.

V usage is TRBV27 and J usage is TRBJ2-3; no reliable D call. The CDR3 spans 13 residues. Germline V CDR1 and CDR2: MNHEY, SMNVEV (reference sequence). Trimming pared 6 bases from V and 2 bases from J, leaving 9 bases between. CDR3 DNA sequence: TGTGCCAGCAGCCCGGGTCCCACAGATACGCAGTATTTT. This translates into CASSPGPTDTQYF.

The rearrangement links TRBV28 to TRBJ1-5, with TRBD1 matching over 7 bases. V shed 7 bases and J 0 bases; nucleotides not matched to a gene: 12. The CDR3 contains 17 residues. Germline values: CDR1 MDHEN, CDR2 SYDVKM. As DNA, the CDR3 is TGTGCCAGCAAAAAGACAGGGCGGAGGGGTAGCAATCAGCCCCAGCATTTT. Its translation: CASKKTGRRGSNQPQHF.

This rearrangement joins TRBV27 to TRBJ1-1, with 8 bases identical to TRBD1. Germline V lookup: CDR1 MNHEY, CDR2 SMNVEV (reference sequence). The CDR3 length is 16 residues. Trimming cost V 6 bases and J 4 bases; bases outside gene matches: 13. The CDR3 DNA follows: TGTGCCAGCAGGGGAGCGGACAGGGTGCCGTTCACTGAAGCTTTCTTT. It yields the protein CASRGADRVPFTEAFF.